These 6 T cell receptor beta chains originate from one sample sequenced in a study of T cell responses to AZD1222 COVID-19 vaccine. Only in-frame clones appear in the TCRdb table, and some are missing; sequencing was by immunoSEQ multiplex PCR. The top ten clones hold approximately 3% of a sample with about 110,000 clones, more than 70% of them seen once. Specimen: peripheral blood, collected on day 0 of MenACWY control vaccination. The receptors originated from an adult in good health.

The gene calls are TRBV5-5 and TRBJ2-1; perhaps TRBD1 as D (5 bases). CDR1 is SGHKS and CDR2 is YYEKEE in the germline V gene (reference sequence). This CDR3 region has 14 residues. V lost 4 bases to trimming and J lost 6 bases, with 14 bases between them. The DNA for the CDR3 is TGTGCCAGCAGCCTAACAGGAGCGCTCAATGAGCAGTTCTTC. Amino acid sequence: CASSLTGALNEQFF.

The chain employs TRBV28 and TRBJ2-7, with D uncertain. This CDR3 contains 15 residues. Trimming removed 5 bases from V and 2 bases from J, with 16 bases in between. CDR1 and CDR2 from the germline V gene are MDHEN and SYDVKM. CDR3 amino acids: CASSLLGPGPYEQYF. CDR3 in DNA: TGTGCCAGCAGTCTACTGGGCCCTGGGCCCTACGAGCAGTACTTC.

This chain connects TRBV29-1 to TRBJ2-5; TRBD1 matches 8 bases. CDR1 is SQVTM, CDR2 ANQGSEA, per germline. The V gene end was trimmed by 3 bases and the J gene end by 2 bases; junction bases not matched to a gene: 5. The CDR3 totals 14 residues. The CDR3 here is CSVDGRTGQETQYF. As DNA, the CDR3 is TGCAGCGTTGATGGCCGGACAGGGCAAGAGACCCAGTACTTC.

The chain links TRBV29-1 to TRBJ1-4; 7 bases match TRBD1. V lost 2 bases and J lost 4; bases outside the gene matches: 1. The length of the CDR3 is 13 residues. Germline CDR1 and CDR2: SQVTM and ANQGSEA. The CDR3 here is CSVERGLNEKLFF. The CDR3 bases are TGCAGCGTTGAAAGGGGGCTTAATGAAAAACTGTTTTTT.

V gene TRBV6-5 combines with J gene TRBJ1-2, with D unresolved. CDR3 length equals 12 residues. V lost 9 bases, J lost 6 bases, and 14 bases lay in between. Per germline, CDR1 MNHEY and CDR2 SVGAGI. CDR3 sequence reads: CARRTADDGYTF. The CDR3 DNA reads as TGTGCCAGGAGGACGGCTGACGATGGCTACACCTTC.

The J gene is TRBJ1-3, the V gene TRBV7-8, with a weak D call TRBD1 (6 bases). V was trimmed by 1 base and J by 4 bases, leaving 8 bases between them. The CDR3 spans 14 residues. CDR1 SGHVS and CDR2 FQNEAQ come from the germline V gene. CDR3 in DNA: TGTGCCAGCAGCTTAGGGGGGCCCGGAAACACCATATATTTT. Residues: CASSLGGPGNTIYF.